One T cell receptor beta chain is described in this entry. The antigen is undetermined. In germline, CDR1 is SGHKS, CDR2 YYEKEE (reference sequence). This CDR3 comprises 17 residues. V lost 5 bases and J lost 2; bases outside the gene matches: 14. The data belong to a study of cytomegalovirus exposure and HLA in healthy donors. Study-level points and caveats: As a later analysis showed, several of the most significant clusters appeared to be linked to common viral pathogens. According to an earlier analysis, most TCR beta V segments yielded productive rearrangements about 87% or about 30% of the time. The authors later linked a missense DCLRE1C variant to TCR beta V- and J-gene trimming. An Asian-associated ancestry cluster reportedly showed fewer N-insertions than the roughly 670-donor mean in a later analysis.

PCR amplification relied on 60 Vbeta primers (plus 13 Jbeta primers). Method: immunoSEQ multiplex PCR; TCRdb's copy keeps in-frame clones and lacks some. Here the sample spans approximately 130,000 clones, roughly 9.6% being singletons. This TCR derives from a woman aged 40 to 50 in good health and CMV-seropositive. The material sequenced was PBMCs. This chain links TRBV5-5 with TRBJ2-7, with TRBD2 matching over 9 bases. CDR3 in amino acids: CASRYSQLAGSTYEQYF. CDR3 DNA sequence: TGTGCCAGCAGGTACAGTCAGCTAGCGGGGTCTACCTACGAGCAGTACTTC. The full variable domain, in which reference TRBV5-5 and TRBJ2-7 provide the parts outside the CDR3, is DAGVTQSPTHLIKTRGQQVTLRCSPISGHKSVSWYQQVLGQGPQFIFQYYEKEERGRGNFPDRFSARQFPNYSSELNVNALLLGDSALYLCASRYSQLAGSTYEQYFGPGTRLTVT.